This TCR beta chain was captured by sequencing in a study of tumor and adjacent non-tumor tissue in lung cancer. In the study overall: Aged roughly 31 to 85 years, patients included nine to ten men and five or six women with stage I to III disease. Overall study findings and caveats: Patients with more diverse tumor TCRs had worse survival.

A modified ARM-PCR protocol with three rounds of nested PCR amplified TCRbeta. From the multiplex PCR reads, TCRdb called clonotypes with MiXCR, one entry per CDR3 protein. The sample carries about 86,000 distinct CDR3 sequences, more than 75% recorded once. No cell sorting was done before RNA was extracted from the tissue. The normal lung tissue was taken more than 3 cm from the tumor edge. This clonotype appeared once. Its specificity is unknown. In this CDR3 the conserved last residue, phenylalanine or tryptophan, is missing, so a read error is likely. The DNA is left out, because the CDR3 cannot be placed on it with certainty; the CDR3 is given as TCRdb lists it. Germline CDR1 MNHEY, CDR2 SVGEGT. The CDR3 contains 13 residues when both ends are counted.

V is TRBV6-2 or TRBV6-3 and J is TRBJ2-1. Sequenced material: distant non-tumor lung tissue. The origin of this receptor is a woman between 50 and 59 years old with non-small cell lung cancer. CDR3 in amino acids: CARSYSIRHELFS.